This T cell receptor (beta chain) was captured in a study of T cell responses to AZD1222 COVID-19 vaccine. The data were produced by immunoSEQ multiplex PCR, yet TCRdb's version contains in-frame clones alone and is incomplete. Of about 140,000 clones in the sample, roughly nine tenths were seen once. This CDR3 comprises 15 residues. The germline CDR1 and CDR2 sequences are SEHNR and FQNEAQ (reference sequence). The ends were cut back, 1 base at V and 0 bases at J, with 9 bases in the middle. Sequenced material: peripheral blood, taken on day 0 of AZD1222 vaccination. V and J are TRBV7-9 and TRBJ1-1; D might be TRBD1 (5 bases). This sequence originates from an adult in good health. DNA for the CDR3: TGTGCCAGCAGCTTAGATGGGGCCTTGAACACTGAAGCTTTCTTT. Translation gives CASSLDGALNTEAFF. The full variable domain, rest sourced from reference TRBV7-9 and TRBJ1-1, is DTGVSQNPRHKITKRGQNVTFRCDPISEHNRLYWYRQTLGQGPEFLTYFQNEAQLEKSRLLSDRFSAERPKGSFSTLEIQRTEQGDSAMYLCASSLDGALNTEAFFGQGTRLTVV.